The sequence of this T cell receptor (beta chain) was determined in a study of cytomegalovirus exposure and HLA in healthy donors. Study at large: Within the Caucasian-associated ancestry cluster were roughly 81% of the approximately 400 genotyped donors. Study results and limitations: When a later analysis compared HLA-associated TCR beta chains with equally common others, the HLA-associated chains turned out to be more clonally expanded and to have lower generation probabilities. Rarity held for most TCR sequences, but there were some public TCRs that occurred in many donors. Cytomegalovirus-associated status was assigned to roughly 160 TCR beta chains.

As concerns this clone: The antigen remains undetermined.

With 6 bases clipped from V and 2 bases from J, the junction kept 7 bases outside the gene matches. The CDR3 has 15 residues. Germline CDR1 reads LNHDA; CDR2 reads SQIVND (reference sequence). In the PCR, 60 Vbeta and 13 Jbeta primers were used. Method: immunoSEQ multiplex PCR; TCRdb's copy keeps in-frame clones and lacks some. Among about 120,000 clones, approximately 70% were seen once, and the ten largest hold roughly 8.7%. The TCR comes from a man aged 30-40 years in good health and CMV-seropositive. The sequenced sample consisted of PBMCs. The chain employs TRBV19 and TRBJ1-1; 9 positions match TRBD1. The CDR3 reads CASRRPGQGNTEAFF. In DNA, the CDR3 is TGTGCCAGTAGGAGGCCGGGACAGGGCAACACTGAAGCTTTCTTT. Based on the CDR3 plus reference TRBV19 and TRBJ1-1, the full variable domain is DGGITQSPKYLFRKEGQNVTLSCEQNLNHDAMYWYRQDPGQGLRLIYYSQIVNDFQKGDIAEGYSVSREKKESFPLTVTSAQKNPTAFYLCASRRPGQGNTEAFFGQGTRLTVV.